This T cell receptor (beta chain) was profiled in a study of post-analysis software for immune sequencing data. Points from the study as a whole: When patients were compared with controls, about 5 TRBV segments were more frequent, TRBV5-6, TRBV5-1 and TRBV20-1 among them. Samples made in the same batch grouped tightly together by F measure. In multiple sclerosis, normalized Chao1 diversity was significantly below that of controls.

About this clonotype: Its antigen remains unknown.

Incorporated into the TCR beta cDNA libraries were unique molecular identifiers, which served to reduce PCR and sequencing biases. Once about 0.95 to 10 million T cells were used, roughly 0.5 million cDNA molecules resulted. In TCRdb, the PCR reads were re-called with MiXCR into one record per CDR3 protein. The data hold hundreds of thousands of distinct CDR3 sequences, with roughly 29% observed a single time. There are 15 residues in the CDR3. Germline V gene lookup returns CDR1 ENHRY and CDR2 SYGVKD. V lost 6 bases, J lost 5 bases, and 8 bases stayed unmatched. The chain is built from TRBV10-3 and TRBJ1-4; the match to TRBD1 covers 8 bases. The sample taken for sequencing was blood. The receptor was isolated from a girl between 5 and 17 years old with multiple sclerosis. In DNA, the CDR3 is TGTGCCATCAGGGCCCGGACAGGGTCCAATGAAAAACTGTTTTTT. Amino acids: CAIRARTGSNEKLFF.